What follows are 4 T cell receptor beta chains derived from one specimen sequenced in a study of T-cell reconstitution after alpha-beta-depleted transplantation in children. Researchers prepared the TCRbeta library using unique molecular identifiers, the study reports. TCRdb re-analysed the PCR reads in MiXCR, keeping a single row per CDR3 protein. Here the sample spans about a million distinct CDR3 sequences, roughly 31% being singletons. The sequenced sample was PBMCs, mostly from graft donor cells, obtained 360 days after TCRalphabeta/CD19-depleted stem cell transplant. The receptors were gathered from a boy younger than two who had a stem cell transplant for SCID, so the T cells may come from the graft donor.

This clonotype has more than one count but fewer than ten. The CDR3 region has the DNA TGTGCCAGCAGCTTAACCGGGACGAGCGAGCAGTACTTC. It translates to CASSLTGTSEQYF. The chain combines TRBV7-6 with TRBJ2-7, with D perhaps TRBD1 or TRBD2 (5 bases each). CDR3 length equals 13 residues. Germline loops: CDR1 SGHVS, CDR2 FNYEAQ. V lost 2 bases and J 6 bases, leaving 11 bases between the germline ends. Full variable domain (outside the CDR3, taken from reference TRBV7-6 and TRBJ2-7): GAGVSQSPRYKVTKRGQDVALRCDPISGHVSLYWYRQALGQGPEFLTYFNYEAQQDKSGLPNDRFSAERPEGSISTLTIQRTEQRDSAMYRCASSLTGTSEQYFGPGTRLTVT.

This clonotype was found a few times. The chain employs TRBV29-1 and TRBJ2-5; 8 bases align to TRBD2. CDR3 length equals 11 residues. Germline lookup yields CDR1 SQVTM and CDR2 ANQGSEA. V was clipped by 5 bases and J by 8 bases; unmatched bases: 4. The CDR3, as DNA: TGCAGCGTTCCGCGGGGGGCAACCCAGTACTTC. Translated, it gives CSVPRGATQYF.

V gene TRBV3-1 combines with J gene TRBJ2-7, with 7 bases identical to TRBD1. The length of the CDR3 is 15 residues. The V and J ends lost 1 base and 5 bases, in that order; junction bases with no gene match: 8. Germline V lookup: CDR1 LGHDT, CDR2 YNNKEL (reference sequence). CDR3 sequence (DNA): TGTGCCAGCAGCCAAGCCCATACAGGGGTCCACGAGCAGTACTTC. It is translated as CASSQAHTGVHEQYF.

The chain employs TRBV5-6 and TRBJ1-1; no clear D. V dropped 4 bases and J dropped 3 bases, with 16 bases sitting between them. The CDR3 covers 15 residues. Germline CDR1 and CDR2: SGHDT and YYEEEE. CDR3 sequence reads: CASSVVAGGDTEAFF. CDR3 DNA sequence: TGTGCCAGCAGCGTGGTTGCGGGAGGCGACACTGAAGCTTTCTTT.